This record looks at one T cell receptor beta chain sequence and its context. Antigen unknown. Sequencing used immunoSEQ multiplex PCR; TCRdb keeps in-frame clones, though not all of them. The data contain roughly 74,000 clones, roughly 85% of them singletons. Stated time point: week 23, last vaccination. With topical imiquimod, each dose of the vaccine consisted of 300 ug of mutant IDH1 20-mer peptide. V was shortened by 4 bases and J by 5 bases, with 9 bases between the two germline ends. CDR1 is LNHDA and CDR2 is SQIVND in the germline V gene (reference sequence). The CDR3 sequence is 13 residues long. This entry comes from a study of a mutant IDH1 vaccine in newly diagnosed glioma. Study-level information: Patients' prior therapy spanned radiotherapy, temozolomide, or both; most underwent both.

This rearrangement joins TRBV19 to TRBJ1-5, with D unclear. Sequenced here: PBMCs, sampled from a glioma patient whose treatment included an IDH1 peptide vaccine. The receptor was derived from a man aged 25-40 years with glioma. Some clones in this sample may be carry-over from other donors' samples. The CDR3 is CASSNYYHQPQHF. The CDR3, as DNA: TGTGCCAGTAGTAACTATTATCATCAGCCCCAGCATTTT.